These T cell receptor beta chains were read from a single sample in a study of breast tumors, draining lymph nodes, adjacent tissues. TCRdb re-called the multiplex PCR reads with MiXCR, one entry per CDR3 protein. The sample lists 270,000 or so distinct CDR3 sequences; around 30% were seen once. Source material: axillary lymph node tissue. The source of these receptors is a female donor with breast cancer. Some clones in this sample may be carry-over from other donors' samples. Each CDR3 is given with its conserved first and last residue. Each record gives: clone size, J gene, D gene, V gene, CDR3 DNA, CDR3 protein. The D gene is left open where the match is weak. Clone size is shown for a subset of rows, as once, few, many or a class of expanded clone.

>many|TRBJ1-2|-|TRBV11-2
TGTGCCAGCAGCCTAACCCCCGGGAACGGCTACACCTTC
CASSLTPGNGYTF
>-|TRBJ1-2|-|TRBV6-5
TGTGCCAGCCTTATCCGAGCGGGACGGACCTTCTATGGCTACACCTTC
CASLIRAGRTFYGYTF
>-|TRBJ2-3|-|TRBV20-1
TGCAGTGCTAGAGACCAGGATACGCAGTATTTT
CSARDQDTQYF
>many|TRBJ2-3|-|TRBV4-1
TGCGCCAGCAGCCAAGTAATGGTGGGAGGTTCAGATACGCAGTATTTT
CASSQVMVGGSDTQYF
>many|TRBJ1-2|TRBD1|TRBV19
TGTGCCAGTAGTCCACTTCCCGGGACAGGGGGTGGCTACACCTTC
CASSPLPGTGGGYTF
>many|TRBJ1-2|-|TRBV12-3/TRBV12-4
TGTGCCAGCAGTCCCGACAGCTATGGCTACACCTTC
CASSPDSYGYTF
>many|TRBJ2-1|-|TRBV9
TGTGCCAGCAGCGTAACAGCGTACTCCTACAATGAGCAGTTCTTC
CASSVTAYSYNEQFF
>once|TRBJ1-6|-|TRBV7-8
TGTGCCAGCAGTCCCCGGGCTGGGGCCAGTTCACCCCTCCACTTT
CASSPRAGASSPLHF
>many|TRBJ1-2|-|TRBV24-1
TGTGCCACCAGTGATCTCCAAGTTAACTATGGCTACACCTTC
CATSDLQVNYGYTF
>-|TRBJ2-7|TRBD1|TRBV7-9
TGTGCCACCAGCTCTCCCCGCGAGACAGGGTTCTACATGTACGAGCAGTACTTC
CATSSPRETGFYMYEQYF
>-|TRBJ2-7|-|TRBV2
TGTGCCAGCAGGGATGGGGCCGGAGGGCACGAGCAGTACTTC
CASRDGAGGHEQYF
>few|TRBJ1-1|-|TRBV7-9
TGTGCCAGCAGCCCTGACAGCCAGAACACTGAAGCTTTCTTT
CASSPDSQNTEAFF
>many|TRBJ2-7|TRBD1|TRBV12-3/TRBV12-4
TGTGCCAGCAGCCGAATAGGGACAGGGGGCTACGAGCAGTACTTC
CASSRIGTGGYEQYF
>-|TRBJ2-5|TRBD1|TRBV28
TGTGCCAGCAGTCCCTTCCGGGACAGGGGCAAAGAGACCCAGTACTTC
CASSPFRDRGKETQYF
>many|TRBJ2-7|-|TRBV20-1
TGCAGTGCCGGAGGGTCGCAGTCGGGGTACGAGCAGTACTTC
CSAGGSQSGYEQYF
>many|TRBJ1-2|-|TRBV20-1
TGCAGTGCTTTACCTCCAGGGAAGTCTAACTATGGCTACACCTTC
CSALPPGKSNYGYTF
>many|TRBJ2-5|TRBD1|TRBV2
TGTGCCAGCAACCGACAGGGGGCACGCGTAGAGACCCAGTACTTC
CASNRQGARVETQYF
>many|TRBJ2-3|TRBD1|TRBV7-8
TGTGCCAGCAGCTTATATGGCAGGGGGCTTTTTAGTGGCACAGATACGCAGTATTTT
CASSLYGRGLFSGTDTQYF
>many|TRBJ2-7|TRBD2|TRBV13
TGTGCCAGCAGCCAGGGACCCAGCGGGACTTCCTACGAGCAGTACTTC
CASSQGPSGTSYEQYF
>-|TRBJ1-6|-|TRBV7-2
TGTGCCAGCAGCTTAGTCCAGATTGATTCACCCCTCCGCTTT
CASSLVQIDSPLRF
>-|TRBJ2-3|TRBD1|TRBV15
TGTGCCATCAACAGGGGACCGGTACTTCTAACAGATACGCAGTATTTT
CAINRGPVLLTDTQYF
>once|TRBJ1-1|-|TRBV5-5
TGTGCCAGCAGTTTAGGTCGCTGGAACACTGAAGCTTTCTTT
CASSLGRWNTEAFF
>many|TRBJ2-3|-|TRBV5-1
TGCGCCAGCAGCTTGGGGGAAGCCACAGATACGCAGTATTTT
CASSLGEATDTQYF
>many|TRBJ2-2|-|TRBV7-9
TGTGCCAGCAGCATCAATACAGGGCGACCCGGGGAGCTGTTTTTT
CASSINTGRPGELFF
>many|TRBJ2-1|TRBD2|TRBV20-1
TGCAGTGCTACCGGGAGGGCCCTGAATGAGCAGTTCTTC
CSATGRALNEQFF
>-|TRBJ2-7|TRBD2|TRBV24-1
TGTGCCACCAGTGACCGTGCCGGGACTAGCGGGACCCCTCCCTACGAGCAGCACTTC
CATSDRAGTSGTPPYEQHF
>-|TRBJ1-2|TRBD1|TRBV6-5
TGTGCCAGCGGCCCGGGACAGACTAACTATGGCTACACCTTC
CASGPGQTNYGYTF
>many|TRBJ1-3|-|TRBV4-1
TGCGCCAGCAGCCAATCTGGCGGAAACACCATATATTTT
CASSQSGGNTIYF
>many|TRBJ2-5|-|TRBV7-9
TGTGCCAGCAGCCACGGCTCTAGGGGGCAAGAGACCCAGTACTTC
CASSHGSRGQETQYF